These T cell receptor beta chains were read from a single sample in a study of T cell responses to AZD1222 COVID-19 vaccine. Produced via immunoSEQ multiplex PCR; TCRdb's table is partial and in-frame only. Of around 96,000 clones listed, nearly 90% are singletons. The material sequenced was peripheral blood, taken on day 0 of AZD1222 vaccination. Source of these receptors: an adult in good health. Each CDR3 is given with its conserved first and last residue. The D gene is left open where the match is weak. The size entry is marked missing in some rows and otherwise reads once, few, many or a size class.

d_call	v_call	clone_size	j_call	cdr3_aa	cdr3_nt
.	TRBV14	.	TRBJ1-3	CASSQLQAGNTIYF	TGTGCCAGCAGCCAACTGCAAGCTGGAAACACCATATATTTT
TRBD1	TRBV18	.	TRBJ2-5	CASSPRDREGETQYF	TGTGCCAGCTCACCACGGGACAGGGAGGGAGAGACCCAGTACTTC
.	TRBV7-6	.	TRBJ1-1	CASSIAGNTEAFF	TGTGCCAGCAGCATCGCCGGGAACACTGAAGCTTTCTTT
.	TRBV4-1	.	TRBJ2-7	CASSQARGLGVGEQYF	TGCGCCAGCAGCCAAGCCCGGGGCCTAGGGGTGGGCGAGCAGTACTTC
.	TRBV28	.	TRBJ1-2	CASNVMGHGYTF	TGTGCCAGCAACGTCATGGGTCATGGCTACACCTTC
.	TRBV7-9	.	TRBJ2-2	CASSLLQGSTGELFF	TGTGCCAGCAGCTTACTTCAGGGGTCCACCGGGGAGCTGTTTTTT
TRBD2	TRBV5-1	.	TRBJ2-5	CASSLYGGGEETQYF	TGCGCCAGCAGCTTGTACGGCGGGGGTGAAGAGACCCAGTACTTC
TRBD1	TRBV23-1	.	TRBJ1-6	CASSPRGTGDNSPLHF	TGCGCCAGCAGTCCCCGAGGGACAGGGGATAATTCACCCCTCCACTTT
.	TRBV5-1	.	TRBJ1-2	CASSSPDRPKLVNYGYTF	TGCGCCAGCAGCTCACCCGACAGGCCCAAGTTGGTAAACTATGGCTACACCTTC
TRBD2	TRBV7-2	.	TRBJ2-7	CASSLALAVYEQYF	TGTGCCAGCAGCTTAGCGCTAGCGGTCTACGAGCAGTACTTC
.	TRBV6-5	.	TRBJ1-5	CASSHGSSNQPQHF	TGTGCCAGCTCTCATGGGTCCAGCAATCAGCCCCAGCATTTT
TRBD2	TRBV11-2	.	TRBJ2-3	CASSPGVAGPGRDTQYF	TGTGCCAGCAGCCCTGGGGTAGCGGGGCCAGGCAGAGATACGCAGTATTTT
.	TRBV12-3/TRBV12-4	.	TRBJ1-5	CASSFGDYQPQHF	TGTGCCAGCAGTTTCGGCGATTATCAGCCCCAGCATTTT
.	TRBV6-5	.	TRBJ1-4	CASSYRPSETNEKLFF	TGTGCCAGCAGTTACCGGCCCAGTGAAACTAATGAAAAACTGTTTTTT
.	TRBV18	.	TRBJ1-1	CASSPPGTGNTEAFF	TGTGCCAGCTCACCACCGGGAACAGGGAACACTGAAGCTTTCTTT
.	TRBV5-1	.	TRBJ2-5	CASSSSLANGETQYF	TGCGCCAGCAGCTCCTCCCTAGCGAACGGGGAGACCCAGTACTTC
.	TRBV19	.	TRBJ2-1	CASSPRAGDIQYNEQFF	TGTGCCAGTAGTCCTCGGGCAGGGGATATACAATACAATGAGCAGTTCTTC
.	TRBV15	.	TRBJ2-1	CATSRDARDGEQFF	TGTGCCACCAGCAGAGATGCCAGGGACGGTGAGCAGTTCTTC
.	TRBV20-1	.	TRBJ1-5	CSASKNSNQPQHF	TGCAGTGCTAGTAAGAACAGCAATCAGCCCCAGCATTTT
.	TRBV30	.	TRBJ1-1	CAWSSRAWGGTEAFF	TGTGCCTGGAGTTCTCGGGCCTGGGGAGGCACTGAAGCTTTCTTT
.	TRBV7-2	.	TRBJ2-2	CASSKSGTANTGELFF	TGTGCCAGCAGCAAAAGCGGAACAGCGAACACCGGGGAGCTGTTTTTT
TRBD2	TRBV7-2	.	TRBJ2-5	CASSKASGGAEETQYF	TGTGCCAGCAGCAAGGCAAGCGGGGGGGCGGAAGAGACCCAGTACTTC
.	TRBV6-6	.	TRBJ1-5	CASSYIQGNQPQHF	TGTGCCAGCAGTTACATACAGGGCAATCAGCCCCAGCATTTT
.	TRBV6-2/TRBV6-3	.	TRBJ1-5	CASSYDGARLGAQHF	TGTGCCAGCAGTTACGATGGGGCGCGGCTGGGGGCCCAGCATTTT
TRBD2	TRBV3-1/TRBV3-2	few	TRBJ2-1	CASSQVKRGLENEQFF	TGTGCCAGCAGCCAAGTCAAGCGGGGATTGGAAAATGAGCAGTTCTTC
.	TRBV7-2	.	TRBJ1-1	CASNLDLNTEAFF	TGTGCCAGCAACCTGGACCTGAACACTGAAGCTTTCTTT
.	TRBV6-5	.	TRBJ1-1	CASSRRPNTEAFF	TGTGCCAGCAGCCGCCGGCCGAACACTGAAGCTTTCTTT
.	TRBV19	.	TRBJ1-1	CASSEGGRKNTEAFF	TGTGCCAGTAGCGAGGGGGGGCGAAAGAACACTGAAGCTTTCTTT
TRBD1	TRBV27	.	TRBJ1-5	CASSSLGTGGEQPQHF	TGTGCCAGCAGCTCCCTAGGGACAGGGGGTGAACAGCCCCAGCATTTT
TRBD1	TRBV19	.	TRBJ1-3	CASTDPRTGGNTIYF	TGTGCCAGTACCGACCCCAGGACAGGGGGAAACACCATATATTTT
.	TRBV30	.	TRBJ2-7	CAWSVGNRPLYEQYF	TGTGCCTGGAGTGTAGGTAACAGGCCTCTCTACGAGCAGTACTTC
.	TRBV5-6	.	TRBJ2-1	CASSLDSGTVRAEQFF	TGTGCCAGCAGCTTGGACTCCGGGACTGTCCGGGCGGAGCAGTTCTTC
TRBD1	TRBV19	.	TRBJ1-4	CASSLGQGVIEKLFF	TGTGCCAGTAGTCTGGGACAGGGAGTGATCGAAAAACTGTTTTTT
.	TRBV7-2	once	TRBJ2-7	CASSWAYGTGYEQYF	TGTGCCAGCAGCTGGGCCTACGGGACTGGCTACGAGCAGTACTTC
TRBD1	TRBV6-5	.	TRBJ1-5	CASSWTGNQPQHF	TGTGCCAGCAGTTGGACAGGGAATCAGCCCCAGCATTTT
TRBD1	TRBV11-3	.	TRBJ2-5	CASSGRQGSETQYF	TGTGCCAGCAGCGGAAGACAGGGCTCCGAGACCCAGTACTTC
.	TRBV5-1	.	TRBJ2-3	CASRSGPGADTQYF	TGCGCCAGCAGGAGCGGCCCAGGGGCAGATACGCAGTATTTT
TRBD2	TRBV19	.	TRBJ2-2	CASSTQLRGGRNGELFF	TGTGCCAGTAGTACCCAGCTGCGGGGGGGCAGAAACGGGGAGCTGTTTTTT
TRBD2	TRBV28	.	TRBJ2-7	CASSPQAGITYEQYF	TGTGCCAGCAGTCCCCAAGCGGGGATTACCTACGAGCAGTACTTC
.	TRBV29-1	.	TRBJ1-1	CSVKTAVGTEAFF	TGCAGCGTTAAGACAGCTGTGGGCACTGAAGCTTTCTTT
.	TRBV4-3	.	TRBJ2-2	CASSSTSNTGELFF	TGCGCCAGCAGCTCTACGTCGAACACCGGGGAGCTGTTTTTT
.	TRBV4-3	.	TRBJ2-7	CASSQDSGSSSYEQYF	TGCGCCAGCAGCCAAGATTCAGGGTCTAGCTCCTACGAGCAGTACTTC
.	TRBV6-5	.	TRBJ1-3	CASSYSTGSVNTIYF	TGTGCCAGCAGTTACTCGACAGGTTCTGTAAACACCATATATTTT
.	TRBV5-1	.	TRBJ2-7	CASRSDSSYEQYF	TGCGCCAGCAGAAGTGACAGCTCCTACGAGCAGTACTTC
.	TRBV30	once	TRBJ2-2	CAWSVLVGNTGELFF	TGTGCCTGGAGTGTGTTAGTGGGGAACACCGGGGAGCTGTTTTTT
.	TRBV30	.	TRBJ1-2	CAWSTGAITFKGYTF	TGTGCCTGGAGTACCGGGGCGATAACTTTCAAAGGCTACACCTTC
.	TRBV6-5	.	TRBJ1-1	CASTPRQVNTEAFF	TGTGCCAGCACCCCTCGACAGGTTAACACTGAAGCTTTCTTT
.	TRBV6-5	.	TRBJ1-2	CATWDGTYGYTF	TGTGCCACCTGGGACGGAACCTATGGCTACACCTTC
.	TRBV18	.	TRBJ1-1	CASSSTLGDTEAFF	TGTGCCAGCTCATCCACCCTAGGGGACACTGAAGCTTTCTTT
.	TRBV11-1	.	TRBJ2-5	CASSLPPRGTQYF	TGTGCCAGCAGCTTACCCCCCAGGGGGACCCAGTACTTC
TRBD1	TRBV7-2	.	TRBJ1-4	CASSSTGGAALNEKLFF	TGTGCCAGCAGCTCGACAGGGGGCGCCGCACTTAATGAAAAACTGTTTTTT
TRBD2	TRBV14	.	TRBJ2-3	CASSHGSGGFTDTQYF	TGTGCCAGCAGCCACGGTAGCGGGGGGTTCACAGATACGCAGTATTTT
TRBD2	TRBV7-2	.	TRBJ2-3	CASSHLERGGSADTQYF	TGTGCCAGCAGCCACCTAGAGCGGGGGGGTAGCGCAGATACGCAGTATTTT
.	TRBV5-6	.	TRBJ2-5	CASSLDVGRIGETQYF	TGTGCCAGCAGCTTGGACGTTGGTAGAATAGGCGAGACCCAGTACTTC
TRBD2	TRBV7-9	.	TRBJ2-3	CASSEPSGGDSTDTQYF	TGTGCCAGCAGCGAACCTAGCGGGGGGGATAGCACAGATACGCAGTATTTT
.	TRBV18	.	TRBJ2-1	CASSPMGGYNEQFF	TGTGCCAGCTCACCGATGGGGGGCTACAATGAGCAGTTCTTC
.	TRBV2	.	TRBJ2-5	CASSGHFQETQYF	TGTGCCAGCAGTGGTCACTTCCAAGAGACCCAGTACTTC
TRBD1	TRBV7-6	few	TRBJ1-1	CASSEQGANTEAFF	TGTGCCAGCAGCGAACAGGGGGCGAACACTGAAGCTTTCTTT
TRBD1	TRBV2	.	TRBJ1-1	CASSSGTGADSNTEAFF	TGTGCCAGCAGTTCCGGGACAGGGGCTGATTCGAACACTGAAGCTTTCTTT
.	TRBV12-3/TRBV12-4	.	TRBJ2-1	CASSFIDNEQFF	TGTGCCAGCAGTTTTATAGACAATGAGCAGTTCTTC